Following are 21 T cell receptor beta chains from one sample sequenced in a study of spatial heterogeneity in lung cancer. Stated time point: sample taken at primary tumor resection. TCRdb used MiXCR to reprocess the 5' RACE reads, holding one entry per CDR3 protein. The data hold about 48,000 distinct CDR3 sequences, with approximately 5% observed a single time. Sequenced material: PBMCs, taken at surgery. The receptors come from a male donor with early-stage non-small cell lung cancer.

This clonotype was observed at least ten times. The chain uses TRBV20-1 and TRBJ2-2; 10 bases agree with TRBD1. This CDR3 is 14 amino acids long. CDR1 and CDR2 from the germline V gene are DFQATT and SNEGSKA (reference sequence). Germline trimming cut 6 bases from V and 4 bases from J; bases unmatched to any gene: 5. The CDR3 region has the DNA TGCAGTGCAGAAGACAGGGGGCCCACCGGGGAGCTGTTTTTT. This codes for CSAEDRGPTGELFF.

This clonotype was recorded many times. This chain uses TRBV12-3 or TRBV12-4 with TRBJ1-1; D possibly corresponds to TRBD1 (5 bases). The CDR3 spans 12 residues. The germline V and J ends were trimmed by 3 bases and 7 bases, with 9 bases remaining between them. CDR3 sequence (DNA): TGTGCCAGCAGTTTGGTGGGGGGTGAAGCTTTCTTT. Its translation: CASSLVGGEAFF.

This clonotype was seen repeatedly, ten times or more. The chain joins TRBV7-2 to TRBJ2-1; 9 bases are a match to TRBD2. Germline trimming cut 7 bases from V and 9 bases from J; bases unmatched to any gene: 16. Germline CDR1 reads SGHTA; CDR2 reads FQGNSA. This CDR3 contains 16 residues. CDR3 in amino acids: CASTAGGGRAGGEQFF. The CDR3 region has the DNA TGTGCCAGCACCGCAGGAGGCGGGAGGGCGGGGGGTGAGCAGTTCTTC.

In this sample, this clonotype turned up many times. The chain recombines TRBV24-1 with TRBJ2-1; 10 bases match TRBD2. Germline V lookup: CDR1 KGHDR, CDR2 SFDVKD. Losses at the gene ends were 3 bases for V and 3 bases for J; bases not matched to a gene: 7. The CDR3 covers 17 residues. The chain's CDR3 is CATSDNGLAANYNEQFF. The CDR3, as DNA: TGTGCCACCAGTGATAATGGACTAGCGGCCAACTACAATGAGCAGTTCTTC.

This clonotype appeared many times. The chain recombines TRBV20-1 with TRBJ2-7; 8 bases line up with TRBD1. V shed 6 bases and J 2 bases; nucleotides not matched to a gene: 6. Germline-derived CDR1 and CDR2 are DFQATT and SNEGSKA (reference sequence). The CDR3 covers 13 residues. The CDR3 nucleotides read TGCAGTGCCCTACGGACAGGGACCTACGAGCAGTACTTC. Translated: CSALRTGTYEQYF.

The table lists this clonotype with a few counts. The gene calls are TRBV10-3 and TRBJ1-5; 11 nucleotides line up with TRBD1. Germline-derived CDR1 and CDR2 are ENHRY and SYGVKD. The CDR3 runs 16 residues. The V segment lost 5 bases and the J segment 7 bases; nucleotides outside the gene matches: 10. CDR3: CAISSADGQGAQPQHF. In nucleotides, the CDR3 is TGTGCCATCAGTTCAGCCGATGGACAGGGGGCACAGCCCCAGCATTTT.

This clonotype was observed at least ten times. V usage is TRBV20-1 and J usage is TRBJ2-1, with D uncertain. Trimming removed 1 base at V and 7 bases at J, with 11 bases between. Looked up from germline, CDR1 is DFQATT and CDR2 is SNEGSKA (reference sequence). This CDR3 comprises 13 residues. This CDR3 is CSARAVYVNEQFF. The CDR3 bases are TGCAGTGCTAGAGCCGTCTATGTAAATGAGCAGTTCTTC.

In this sample, this clonotype turned up many times. The genes are TRBV20-1 and TRBJ2-1, with D perhaps matching TRBD2 (6 bases). The CDR3 has 14 amino acids. CDR1 and CDR2 from the germline V gene are DFQATT and SNEGSKA (reference sequence). V was clipped by 5 bases and J by 7 bases, with 18 bases between them. The CDR3, as DNA: TGCAGTGCTTTACCCCCTACCCGGGGGAATGAGCAGTTCTTC. Translated, it gives CSALPPTRGNEQFF.

This clonotype appeared many times. V gene TRBV7-6 combines with J gene TRBJ2-2; no firm D call. Germline V gives CDR1 SGHVS, CDR2 FNYEAQ. The CDR3 spans 15 residues. The V end lost 1 base, the J end lost 4 bases, and 10 bases lay between the germline ends. The CDR3 DNA reads as TGTGCCAGCAGCTTAGGTCAGGAGTTCACCGGGGAGCTGTTTTTT. Encoded protein: CASSLGQEFTGELFF.

This clonotype was detected many times. V usage is TRBV29-1 and J usage is TRBJ1-1; 7 bases are a match to TRBD1. This CDR3 has 13 residues. Looked up from germline, CDR1 is SQVTM and CDR2 is ANQGSEA. Unmatched junction bases numbered 5, after V lost 6 bases and J lost 1 base. CDR3 amino acids: CSVSGQQNTEAFF. The CDR3 nucleotides are TGCAGCGTATCGGGACAGCAGAACACTGAAGCTTTCTTT.

Many counts were recorded for this clonotype. The genes are TRBV20-1 and TRBJ2-3, with D uncertain. The germline V gene has CDR1 DFQATT and CDR2 SNEGSKA (reference sequence). Trimming removed 4 bases from V and 3 bases from J, with 8 bases in between. The CDR3 is made up of 12 amino acids. The CDR3 nucleotides read TGCAGTGCTACCGCTGATACAGATACGCAGTATTTT. It encodes CSATADTDTQYF.

This sequence joins TRBV2 and TRBJ2-5, with 10 bases that match TRBD2. J gave up 2 bases and V 4 bases, and 4 bases lay outside the gene matches. Germline assignment: CDR1 SNHLY and CDR2 FYNNEI. The CDR3 runs 15 residues. As DNA, the CDR3 is TGTGCCAGCAGTGCCCTACTAGCGGGACAAGAGACCCAGTACTTC. It encodes CASSALLAGQETQYF.

This clonotype has ten or more counts. The V call is TRBV7-8, the J call TRBJ1-2; D remains unclear. V lost 1 base and J 4 bases, leaving 10 bases between the germline ends. The CDR3 sequence is 14 residues long. The germline V gene encodes CDR1 SGHVS and CDR2 FQNEAQ. The CDR3 loop reads CASSLGKVIYGYTF. CDR3 nucleotides: TGTGCCAGCAGCTTAGGCAAGGTTATCTATGGCTACACCTTC.

V usage is TRBV30 and J usage is TRBJ2-5, with unresolved D. CDR1 is GTSNPN, CDR2 SVGIG, per germline (reference sequence). Deletions cut 0 bases from V and 4 bases from J, with 9 bases between. This CDR3 contains 13 residues. The CDR3 sequence: CAWSVLGAETQYF. In nucleotides, the CDR3 is TGTGCCTGGAGTGTATTGGGTGCAGAGACCCAGTACTTC.

In regard to this clonotype: A read error is possible here, since a much larger clone lies one base away. The genes are TRBV7-2 and TRBJ2-1; 7 bases are shared with TRBD2. V dropped 5 bases and J dropped 8; count of bases not matched to a gene: 12. Looked up from germline, CDR1 is SGHTA and CDR2 is FQGNSA. The CDR3 loop spans 15 amino acids. The CDR3 bases are TGTGCCAGCAGCAGGGAGTACGGGAGGAGCCATGAGCAGTTCTTC. Its translation is CASSREYGRSHEQFF.

This clonotype was picked up many times. V gene TRBV6-1 combines with J gene TRBJ2-1, with D perhaps matching TRBD2 (6 bases). Trimming removed 2 bases at V and 6 bases at J, with 20 bases between. This CDR3 has 17 residues. Germline-derived CDR1 and CDR2 are MNHNS and SASEGT. CDR3 in DNA: TGTGCCAGCAGTGAAAATCCAGGGCTAGCGATTGTCAATGAGCAGTTCTTC. Amino acids: CASSENPGLAIVNEQFF.

This clonotype appeared a few times. A junction boundary mismatches the germline segment, possibly from a read error. The gene calls are TRBV6-2 or TRBV6-3 and TRBJ2-7, with 12 bases identical to TRBD2. The CDR3 extends over 15 amino acids. Germline V lookup: CDR1 MNHEY, CDR2 SVGEGT. Here the CDR3 reads CASSFSLPGTSGLNF. The CDR3 nucleotides read TGTGCCAGCAGTTTCTCCTTACCTGGGACTAGCGGGCTCAACTTC.

This clonotype was recorded at least ten times. In nucleotides, the CDR3 is TGTGCCAGCACCTCCGGTTCTTTCCCACGGGAGGGCAATGAGCAGTTCTTC. It specifies CASTSGSFPREGNEQFF. The chain employs TRBV27 and TRBJ2-1, with 8 bases matching TRBD2. The CDR3 is 17 residues long. Germline CDR1 reads MNHEY; CDR2 reads SMNVEV (reference sequence). Trimming took 7 bases from V and 6 from J; bases not matched to a gene: 17.

A word on this clonotype: The CDR3 ends on some other residue instead of the conserved phenylalanine or tryptophan, so this is likely a read error. The chain employs TRBV12-3 or TRBV12-4 and TRBJ2-1; 8 bases are a match to TRBD1. The CDR3 has 14 residues. J gave up 6 bases and V 2 bases, and 3 bases lay outside the gene matches. CDR3 protein: CASSLQGARNEQFS. CDR3 DNA sequence: TGTGCCAGCAGTTTACAGGGGGCTCGCAATGAGCAGTTCTCC.

The V gene is TRBV5-5, the J gene TRBJ2-7; D is ambiguous. Trimming left V 1 base short and J 2 bases short, with 10 bases between. Germline CDR1 SGHKS, CDR2 YYEKEE (reference sequence). The CDR3 has 14 residues. DNA of the CDR3: TGTGCCAGCAGCTTGTCCAGCATTGCCTACGAGCAGTACTTC. Residues: CASSLSSIAYEQYF.

This clonotype was detected ten times or more. The gene calls are TRBV3-1 and TRBJ2-5; D is possibly TRBD2 (7 bases). The CDR3 consists of 18 residues. V was pared by 0 bases and J by 1 base, with 18 bases between. CDR1 LGHDT and CDR2 YNNKEL come from the germline V gene (reference sequence). CDR3 region: CASSQDPIGGGSQETQYF. CDR3 bases: TGTGCCAGCAGCCAAGATCCTATAGGGGGGGGCAGCCAAGAGACCCAGTACTTC.